The 6 T cell receptor beta chains listed next were all sequenced from one sample in a study of blood T cells in healthy people across ages. A second PCR of roughly 6 to 12 cycles used a sample-barcoded 5' primer and a J-beta primer mix. TCRdb redid the calling of the 5' RACE reads with MiXCR, one entry per CDR3 protein. The sample consists of 600,000 to 850,000 distinct CDR3 sequences, roughly 25% of them appearing once. Another study also made use of these data, one on T cells of mothers and their children.

Sequencing was performed on blood. The receptors derive from a boy between 10 and 17 years old in good health.

The rearrangement uses TRBV2 and TRBJ1-2, with 7 bases fitting TRBD1. Germline CDR1 SNHLY, CDR2 FYNNEI. V was pared by 8 bases and J by 5 bases, with 8 bases of the junction left unmatched. The CDR3 consists of 13 residues. The CDR3 DNA sequence: TGTGCCAGCGAAGACAGGGACCCGTATGGCTACACCTTC. Amino acids: CASEDRDPYGYTF.

The chain combines TRBV12-3 or TRBV12-4 with TRBJ2-7; possible D gene TRBD2, 6 bases. The J call may be wrong; the DNA end is better matched by TRBJ2-5. The CDR3 covers 16 residues. The chain's CDR3 is CASSLSPGEGPETQYF. The DNA of the CDR3 is TGTGCCAGCAGTTTATCCCCGGGAGAGGGACCCGAGACCCAGTACTTC.

The rearrangement links TRBV28 to TRBJ2-5; 11 positions agree with TRBD2. This CDR3 spans 12 amino acids. Germline CDR1 reads MDHEN; CDR2 reads SYDVKM. V lost 7 bases, J lost 11 bases, and 6 bases stayed unmatched. This CDR3 is CASKQLAGEQYF. In DNA form, the CDR3 reads TGTGCCAGCAAACAACTAGCGGGAGAACAGTACTTC.

This clonotype was detected a few times. The J gene is TRBJ2-5, the V gene TRBV4-1; the D is unclear. V lost 3 bases and J lost 5, with 7 bases in between. Germline CDR1 and CDR2: MGHRA and YSYEKL. CDR3 length: 12 residues. CDR3 sequence: CASSHPDETQYF. For the CDR3, the DNA is TGCGCCAGCAGCCATCCTGATGAGACCCAGTACTTC.

This clonotype was seen a handful of times. The chain is built from TRBV4-1 and TRBJ2-7, with 8 bases that match TRBD2. There are 14 residues in the CDR3. Germline loops: CDR1 MGHRA, CDR2 YSYEKL. V shed 0 bases, J shed 2 bases, and the junction held 0 bases outside the gene matches. The CDR3 loop reads CASSQELAAYEQYF. The CDR3, as DNA: TGCGCCAGCAGCCAAGAACTAGCGGCCTACGAGCAGTACTTC.

A few counts support this clonotype. Given the absence of the conserved phenylalanine or tryptophan at the CDR3 end, a read error is likely. This chain connects TRBV3-1 to TRBJ2-7, with D possibly being TRBD2 (6 bases). The germline CDR1 and CDR2 sequences are LGHDT and YNNKEL (reference sequence). The CDR3 length is 12 residues. V dropped 6 bases and J dropped 6 bases, with 12 bases sitting between them. The CDR3 bases are TGTGCCAGCAGTAACCCCGGGGGCGAGCAGTACCTC. Protein sequence: CASSNPGGEQYL.